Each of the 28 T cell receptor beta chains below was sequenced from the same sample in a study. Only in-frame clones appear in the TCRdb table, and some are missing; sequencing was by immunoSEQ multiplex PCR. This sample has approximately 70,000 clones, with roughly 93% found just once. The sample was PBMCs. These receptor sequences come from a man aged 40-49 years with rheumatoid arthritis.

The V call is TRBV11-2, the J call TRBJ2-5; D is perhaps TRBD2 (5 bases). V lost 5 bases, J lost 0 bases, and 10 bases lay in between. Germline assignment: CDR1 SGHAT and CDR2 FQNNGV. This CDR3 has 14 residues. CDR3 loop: CASSPAGNQETQYF. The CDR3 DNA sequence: TGTGCCAGCAGCCCCGCGGGCAACCAAGAGACCCAGTACTTC.

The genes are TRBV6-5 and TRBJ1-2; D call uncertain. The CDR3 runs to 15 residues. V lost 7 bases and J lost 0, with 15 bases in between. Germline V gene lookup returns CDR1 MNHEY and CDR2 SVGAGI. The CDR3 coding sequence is TGTGCCAGCATCAACCCTCATGGGGCTAACTATGGCTACACCTTC. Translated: CASINPHGANYGYTF.

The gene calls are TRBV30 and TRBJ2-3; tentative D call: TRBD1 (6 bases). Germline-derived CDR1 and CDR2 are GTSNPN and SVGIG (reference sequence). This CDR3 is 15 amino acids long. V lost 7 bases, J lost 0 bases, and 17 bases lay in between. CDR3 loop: CAYQSGQLSTDTQYF. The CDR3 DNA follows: TGTGCCTACCAGTCGGGACAACTTAGCACAGATACGCAGTATTTT.

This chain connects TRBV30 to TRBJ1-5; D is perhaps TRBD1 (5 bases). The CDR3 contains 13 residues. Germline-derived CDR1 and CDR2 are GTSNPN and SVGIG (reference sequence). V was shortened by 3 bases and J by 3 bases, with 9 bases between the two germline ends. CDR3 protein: CAWSPGVNQPQHF. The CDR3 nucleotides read TGTGCCTGGAGCCCGGGGGTCAATCAGCCCCAGCATTTT.

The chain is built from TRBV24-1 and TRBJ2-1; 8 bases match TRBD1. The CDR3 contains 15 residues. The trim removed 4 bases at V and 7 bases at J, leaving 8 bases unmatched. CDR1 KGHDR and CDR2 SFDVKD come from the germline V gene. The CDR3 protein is CATSEKPTGGNEQFF. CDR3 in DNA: TGTGCCACCAGTGAAAAACCAACAGGGGGGAATGAGCAGTTCTTC.

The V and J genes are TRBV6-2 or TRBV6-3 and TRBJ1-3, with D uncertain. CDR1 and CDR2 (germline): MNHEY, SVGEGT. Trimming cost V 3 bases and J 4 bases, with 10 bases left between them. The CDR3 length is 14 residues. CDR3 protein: CASSYPGGGNTIYF. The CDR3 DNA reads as TGTGCCAGCAGTTATCCCGGTGGGGGAAACACCATATATTTT.

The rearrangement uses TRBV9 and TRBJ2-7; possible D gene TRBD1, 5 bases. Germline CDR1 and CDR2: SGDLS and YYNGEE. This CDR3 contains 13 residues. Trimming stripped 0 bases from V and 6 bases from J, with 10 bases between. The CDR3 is CASSVEQVGEQYF. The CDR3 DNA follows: TGTGCCAGCAGCGTAGAACAGGTCGGCGAGCAGTACTTC.

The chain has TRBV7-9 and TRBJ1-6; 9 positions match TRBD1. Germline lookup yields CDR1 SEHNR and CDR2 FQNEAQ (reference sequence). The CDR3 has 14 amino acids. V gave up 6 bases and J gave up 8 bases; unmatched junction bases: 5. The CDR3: CASRIQGAHSPLHF. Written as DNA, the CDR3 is TGTGCCAGCAGGATACAGGGGGCGCATTCACCCCTCCACTTT.

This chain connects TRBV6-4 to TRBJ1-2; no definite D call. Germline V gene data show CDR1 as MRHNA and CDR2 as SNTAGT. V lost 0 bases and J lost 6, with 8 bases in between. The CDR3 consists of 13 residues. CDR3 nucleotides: TGTGCCAGCAGTGACTCAGAGGCGGATGGCTACACCTTC. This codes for CASSDSEADGYTF.

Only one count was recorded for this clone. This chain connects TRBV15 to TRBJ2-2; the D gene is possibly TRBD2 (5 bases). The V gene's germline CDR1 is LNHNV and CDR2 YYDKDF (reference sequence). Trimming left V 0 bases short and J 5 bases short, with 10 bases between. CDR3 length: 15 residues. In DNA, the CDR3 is TGTGCCACCAGCAGAGATACTAGAGGGACCGGGGAGCTGTTTTTT. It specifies CATSRDTRGTGELFF.

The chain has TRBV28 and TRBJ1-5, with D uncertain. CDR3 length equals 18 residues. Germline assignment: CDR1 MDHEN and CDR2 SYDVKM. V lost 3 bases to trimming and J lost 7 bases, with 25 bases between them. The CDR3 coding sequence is TGTGCCAGCAGTTTTAGGGAGGGTTGGGGTAGTGACATCCAGCCCCAGCATTTT. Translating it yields CASSFREGWGSDIQPQHF.

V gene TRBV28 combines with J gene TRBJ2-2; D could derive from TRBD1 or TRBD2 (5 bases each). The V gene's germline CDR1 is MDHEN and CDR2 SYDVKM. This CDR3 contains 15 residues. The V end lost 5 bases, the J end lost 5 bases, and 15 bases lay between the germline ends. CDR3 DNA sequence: TGTGCCAGCAGTAACTCTGGGGACGGAACCGGGGAGCTGTTTTTT. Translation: CASSNSGDGTGELFF.

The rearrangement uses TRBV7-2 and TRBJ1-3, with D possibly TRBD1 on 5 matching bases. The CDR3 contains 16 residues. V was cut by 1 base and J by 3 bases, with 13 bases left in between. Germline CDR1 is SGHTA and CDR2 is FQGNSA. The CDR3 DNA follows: TGTGCCAGCAGCTTAGGCAGGGCCCGAGGTGGAAACACCATATATTTT. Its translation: CASSLGRARGGNTIYF. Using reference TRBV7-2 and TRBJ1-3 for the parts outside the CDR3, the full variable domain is GAGVSQSPSNKVTEKGKDVELRCDPISGHTALYWYRQSLGQGLEFLIYFQGNSAPDKSGLPSDRFSAERTGGSVSTLTIQRTQQEDSAVYLCASSLGRARGGNTIYFGEGSWLTVV.

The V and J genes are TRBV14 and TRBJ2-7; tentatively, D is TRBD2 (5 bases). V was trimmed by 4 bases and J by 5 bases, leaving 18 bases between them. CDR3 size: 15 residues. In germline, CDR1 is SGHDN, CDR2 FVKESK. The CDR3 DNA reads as TGTGCCAGCAGCCTTCTTCGAGGCCTAGCCCACGAGCAGTACTTC. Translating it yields CASSLLRGLAHEQYF.

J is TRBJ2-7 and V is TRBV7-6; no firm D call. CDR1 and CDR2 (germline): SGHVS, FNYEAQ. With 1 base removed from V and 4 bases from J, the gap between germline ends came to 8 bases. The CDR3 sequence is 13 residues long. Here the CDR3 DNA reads TGTGCCAGCAGCTTAGACAGTGGATACGAGCAGTACTTC. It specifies CASSLDSGYEQYF.

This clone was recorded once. The chain's CDR3 is CASSLAQGGTDTQYF. CDR3 DNA: TGTGCCAGCAGCTTGGCGCAGGGAGGAACAGATACGCAGTATTTT. V and J are TRBV5-6 and TRBJ2-3, with D perhaps matching TRBD2 (6 bases). The CDR3 is 15 residues long. V lost 0 bases to trimming and J lost 3 bases, with 11 bases between them. Per germline, CDR1 SGHDT and CDR2 YYEEEE.

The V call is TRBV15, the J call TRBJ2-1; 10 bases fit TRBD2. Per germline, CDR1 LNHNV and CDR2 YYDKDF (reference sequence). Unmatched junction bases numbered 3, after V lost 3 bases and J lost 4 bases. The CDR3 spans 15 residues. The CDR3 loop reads CATSRTSGSYNEQFF. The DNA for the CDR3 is TGTGCCACCAGCAGGACTAGCGGGTCATACAATGAGCAGTTCTTC.

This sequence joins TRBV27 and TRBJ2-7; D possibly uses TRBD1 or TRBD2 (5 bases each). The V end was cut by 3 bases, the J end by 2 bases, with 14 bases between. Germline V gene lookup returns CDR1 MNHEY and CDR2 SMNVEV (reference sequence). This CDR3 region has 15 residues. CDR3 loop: CASSLGLADTYEQYF. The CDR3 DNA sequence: TGTGCCAGCAGTTTGGGGCTAGCTGACACCTACGAGCAGTACTTC.

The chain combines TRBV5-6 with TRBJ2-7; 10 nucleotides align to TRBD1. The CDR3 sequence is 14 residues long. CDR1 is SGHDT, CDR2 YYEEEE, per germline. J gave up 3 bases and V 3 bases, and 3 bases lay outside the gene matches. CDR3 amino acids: CASSWDRGFYEQYF. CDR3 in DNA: TGTGCCAGCAGCTGGGACAGGGGCTTCTACGAGCAGTACTTC.

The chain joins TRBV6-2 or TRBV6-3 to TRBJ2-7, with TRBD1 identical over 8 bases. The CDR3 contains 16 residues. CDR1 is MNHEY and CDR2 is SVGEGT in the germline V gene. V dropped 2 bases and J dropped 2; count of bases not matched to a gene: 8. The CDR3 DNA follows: TGTGCCAGCAGTTACCTCTTAAACAGGGGGACCTACGAGCAGTACTTC. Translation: CASSYLLNRGTYEQYF.

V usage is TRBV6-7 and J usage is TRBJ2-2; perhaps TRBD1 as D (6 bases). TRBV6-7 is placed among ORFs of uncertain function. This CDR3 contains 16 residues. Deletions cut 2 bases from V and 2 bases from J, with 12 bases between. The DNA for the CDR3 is TGTGCCAGCAGTTACCCCGTGGGGGCTAACACCGGGGAGCTGTTTTTT. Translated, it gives CASSYPVGANTGELFF.

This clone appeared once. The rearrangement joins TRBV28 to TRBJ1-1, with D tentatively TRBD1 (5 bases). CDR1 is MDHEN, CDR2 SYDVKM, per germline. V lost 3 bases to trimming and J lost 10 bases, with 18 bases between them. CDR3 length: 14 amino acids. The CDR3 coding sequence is TGTGCCAGCAGTTTCCTCAGACTAGGAGGGGCAGCTTTCTTT. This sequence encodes CASSFLRLGGAAFF.

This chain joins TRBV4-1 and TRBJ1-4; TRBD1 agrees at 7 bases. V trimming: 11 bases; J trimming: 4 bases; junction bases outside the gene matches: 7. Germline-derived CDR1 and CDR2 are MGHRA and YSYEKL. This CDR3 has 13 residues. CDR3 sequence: CACGRDSNEKLFF. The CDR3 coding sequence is TGCGCCTGCGGCCGGGACAGTAATGAAAAACTGTTTTTT.

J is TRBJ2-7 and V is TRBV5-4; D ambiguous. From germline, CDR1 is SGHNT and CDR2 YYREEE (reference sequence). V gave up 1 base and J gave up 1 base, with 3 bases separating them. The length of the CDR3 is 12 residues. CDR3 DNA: TGTGCCAGCAGCTTGCAATCCTACGAGCAGTACTTC. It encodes CASSLQSYEQYF.

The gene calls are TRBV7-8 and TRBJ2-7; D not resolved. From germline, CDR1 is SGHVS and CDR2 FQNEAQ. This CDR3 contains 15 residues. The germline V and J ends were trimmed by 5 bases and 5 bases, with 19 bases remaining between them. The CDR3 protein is CASSLPPWTKHEQYF. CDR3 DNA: TGTGCCAGCAGCCTACCCCCCTGGACCAAACACGAGCAGTACTTC.

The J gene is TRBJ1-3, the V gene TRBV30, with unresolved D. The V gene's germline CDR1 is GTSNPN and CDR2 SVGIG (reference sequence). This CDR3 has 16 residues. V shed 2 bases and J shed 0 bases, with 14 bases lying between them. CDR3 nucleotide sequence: TGTGCCTGGAGTCCATCCCTGACGGTCTCTGGAAACACCATATATTTT. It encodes CAWSPSLTVSGNTIYF. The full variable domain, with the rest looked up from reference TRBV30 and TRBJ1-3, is SQTIHQWPATLVQPVGSPLSLECTVEGTSNPNLYWYRQAAGRGLQLLFYSVGIGQISSEVPQNLSASRPQDRQFILSSKKLLLSDSGFYLCAWSPSLTVSGNTIYFGEGSWLTVV.

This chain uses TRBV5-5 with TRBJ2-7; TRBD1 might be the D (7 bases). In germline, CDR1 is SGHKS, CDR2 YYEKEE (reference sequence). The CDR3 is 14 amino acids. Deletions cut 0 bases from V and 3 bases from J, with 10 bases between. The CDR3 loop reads CASSLDRGGYEQYF. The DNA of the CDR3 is TGTGCCAGCAGCTTGGACAGGGGAGGCTACGAGCAGTACTTC.

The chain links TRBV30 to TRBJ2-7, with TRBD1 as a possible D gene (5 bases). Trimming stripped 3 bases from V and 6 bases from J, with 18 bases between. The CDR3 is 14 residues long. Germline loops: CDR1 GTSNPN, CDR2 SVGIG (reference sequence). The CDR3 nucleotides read TGTGCCTGGAGCTCCCTCGTTCTAGGGGCCGAGCAGTACTTC. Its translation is CAWSSLVLGAEQYF.